These 7 T cell receptor beta chains came from one sample sequenced in a study of beta chain features in type 1 diabetes (dated by TCRdb to the late 2010s). Library generation was performed with the immunoSEQ multiplex PCR assay. The High Capacity cDNA Reverse Transcription Kit was used to reverse transcribe all of the isolated RNA, meaning that expressed TCRB transcripts were what got sequenced. Sourced from immuneACCESS, this table was stored by TCRdb with only in-frame sequences that have V and J called. A share of the clones is absent; for the studies checked, an unresolved V gene accounts for under half, and the remainder has no known explanation. Counted in this sample were 120,000 to 150,000 clones; roughly 48% of them appeared once. Around 0.45% of the sample goes to the ten largest clones. The sample consisted of Tregs from blood. This sample's cell subset or site label indicates: regulatory CD4+ T cells. The origin of the receptors is a man aged 18 to 30 in good health.

CDR3 sequence: CASSQVLAASGSYEQYF. The CDR3, as DNA: TGCGCCAGCAGCCAAGTACTCGCTGCTAGCGGGAGCTACGAGCAGTACTTC. The V and J genes are TRBV4-3 and TRBJ2-7; 10 nucleotides align to TRBD2. V dropped 1 base and J dropped 3; count of bases not matched to a gene: 9. This CDR3 has 17 amino acids. Germline V gene data show CDR1 as LGHNA and CDR2 as YSLEER.

This clone was observed a handful of times. V is TRBV11-2 and J is TRBJ2-3; 9 positions agree with TRBD2. V lost 2 bases and J lost 4; bases outside the gene matches: 10. Germline V gives CDR1 SGHAT, CDR2 FQNNGV. There are 17 residues in the CDR3. As DNA, the CDR3 is TGTGCCAGCAGCTTAAGGTCGGGCGGGGGGGGAGCAGATACGCAGTATTTT. Translating it yields CASSLRSGGGGADTQYF. Together with reference TRBV11-2 and TRBJ2-3, the CDR3 gives the full variable domain: EAGVAQSPRYKIIEKRQSVAFWCNPISGHATLYWYQQILGQGPKLLIQFQNNGVVDDSQLPKDRFSAERLKGVDSTLKIQPAKLEDSAVYLCASSLRSGGGGADTQYFGPGTRLTVL.

This sequence joins TRBV18 and TRBJ1-1; D is unresolved. The CDR3 length is 14 residues. Germline assignment: CDR1 KGHSH and CDR2 LQKENI. V was cut by 0 bases and J by 4 bases, with 9 bases left in between. The CDR3 DNA follows: TGTGCCAGCTCACCACCTAGTGTCTCCACTGAAGCTTTCTTT. Translated: CASSPPSVSTEAFF.

V gene TRBV4-2 combines with J gene TRBJ2-7; D is uncertain. V gave up 0 bases and J gave up 0 bases, with 6 bases separating them. The germline CDR1 and CDR2 sequences are LGHNA and YNFKEQ. The CDR3 sequence is 14 residues long. CDR3 bases: TGTGCCAGCAGCCAAGAACAGAGCTCCTACGAGCAGTACTTC. This gives the protein CASSQEQSSYEQYF.

The table lists this clone with a few counts. This chain links TRBV5-6 with TRBJ1-6, with D unclear. This CDR3 contains 13 residues. Germline CDR1 SGHDT, CDR2 YYEEEE. Trimming removed 1 base at V and 9 bases at J, with 8 bases between. CDR3 amino acids: CASSLRRVSPLHF. CDR3 sequence (DNA): TGTGCCAGCAGCTTGCGGCGGGTTTCACCCCTCCACTTT. Together with reference TRBV5-6 and TRBJ1-6, the CDR3 gives the full variable domain: DAGVTQSPTHLIKTRGQQVTLRCSPKSGHDTVSWYQQALGQGPQFIFQYYEEEERQRGNFPDRFSGHQFPNYSSELNVNALLLGDSALYLCASSLRRVSPLHFGNGTRLTVT.

CDR3 in DNA: TGCAGCGTTGTCAAGGACAGGGGGGCTCATAATGAGCAGTTCTTC. Translating gives CSVVKDRGAHNEQFF. This chain links TRBV29-1 with TRBJ2-1; 10 bases are a match to TRBD1. The trim removed 4 bases at V and 7 bases at J, leaving 10 bases unmatched. The CDR3 sequence is 15 residues long. Germline CDR1 is SQVTM and CDR2 is ANQGSEA.

This sequence joins TRBV19 and TRBJ1-5; TRBD1 agrees at 9 bases. The CDR3 extends over 15 amino acids. The V and J ends lost 6 bases and 11 bases, in that order; junction bases with no gene match: 14. Germline CDR1 reads LNHDA; CDR2 reads SQIVND (reference sequence). CDR3 sequence: CASRARLTGGVAQHF. The CDR3 nucleotides read TGTGCCAGTAGAGCCCGTCTGACAGGGGGGGTAGCCCAGCATTTT.